This TCR beta chain was sequenced during a study of post-analysis software for immune sequencing data. Of note for this clonotype: The antigen is unknown.

Whole-study findings and limits: Five or six TRBV segments, TRBV5-6, TRBV5-1 and TRBV20-1 among them, were found more frequent in patients than controls.

Researchers reported that TCR beta cDNA libraries carried unique molecular identifiers. TCRdb reprocessed the PCR reads with MiXCR, giving one entry per CDR3 protein. The sample consists of around 400,000 distinct CDR3 sequences, approximately 39% of them appearing once. V was trimmed by 4 bases and J by 4 bases, leaving 24 bases between them. Germline loops: CDR1 SGHRS, CDR2 YFSETQ. The CDR3 contains 17 residues. Sequencing input: blood. V and J are TRBV5-1 and TRBJ2-7; D might be TRBD2 (6 bases). This receptor was obtained from a girl under 10 years old with multiple sclerosis. The CDR3: CASSVALYRRAPYEQYF. The CDR3 DNA reads as TGCGCCAGCAGCGTGGCCTTATACAGGAGGGCCCCTTACGAGCAGTACTTC. The whole variable domain, filled in from reference TRBV5-1 and TRBJ2-7, reads KAGVTQTPRYLIKTRGQQVTLSCSPISGHRSVSWYQQTPGQGLQFLFEYFSETQRNKGNFPGRFSGRQFSNSRSEMNVSTLELGDSALYLCASSVALYRRAPYEQYFGPGTRLTVT.